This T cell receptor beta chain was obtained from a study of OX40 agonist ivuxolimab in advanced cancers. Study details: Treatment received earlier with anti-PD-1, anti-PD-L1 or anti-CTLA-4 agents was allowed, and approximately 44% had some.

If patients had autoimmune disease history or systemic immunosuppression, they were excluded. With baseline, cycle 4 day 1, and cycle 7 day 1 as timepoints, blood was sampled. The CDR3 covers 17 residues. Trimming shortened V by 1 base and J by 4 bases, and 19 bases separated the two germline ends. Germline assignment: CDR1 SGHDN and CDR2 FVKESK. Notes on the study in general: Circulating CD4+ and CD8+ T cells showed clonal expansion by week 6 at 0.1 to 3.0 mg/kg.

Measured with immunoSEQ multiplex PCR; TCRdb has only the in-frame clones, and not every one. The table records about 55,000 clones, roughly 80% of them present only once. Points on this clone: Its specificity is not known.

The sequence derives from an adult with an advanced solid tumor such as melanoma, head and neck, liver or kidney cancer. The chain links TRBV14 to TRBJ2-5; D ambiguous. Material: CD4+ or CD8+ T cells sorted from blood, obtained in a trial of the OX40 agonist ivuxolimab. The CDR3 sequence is CASSQASLYGDGETQYF. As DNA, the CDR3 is TGTGCCAGCAGCCAAGCATCTTTATATGGCGATGGAGAGACCCAGTACTTC.